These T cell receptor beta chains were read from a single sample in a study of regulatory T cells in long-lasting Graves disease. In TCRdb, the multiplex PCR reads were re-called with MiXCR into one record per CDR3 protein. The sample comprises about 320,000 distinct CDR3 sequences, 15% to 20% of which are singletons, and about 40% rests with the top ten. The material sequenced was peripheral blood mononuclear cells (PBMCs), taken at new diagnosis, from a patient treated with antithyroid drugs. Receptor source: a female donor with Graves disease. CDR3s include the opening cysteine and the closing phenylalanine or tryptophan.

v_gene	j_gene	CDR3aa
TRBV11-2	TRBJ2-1	CALSREGRNNEQFF
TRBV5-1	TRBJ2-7	CASSPNSGGVREQYF
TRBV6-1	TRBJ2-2	CASGVEAGGPRELFF
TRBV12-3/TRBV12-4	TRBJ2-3	CASSFWASGSSTDTQYF
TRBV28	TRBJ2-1	CASSLSPGSRRNEQFF
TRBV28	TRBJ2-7	CASSLSGGDSYEQYF
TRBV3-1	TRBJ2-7	CASSPVREPGEQYF
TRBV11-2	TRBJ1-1	CASSLVQGNTEAFF
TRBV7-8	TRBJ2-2	CASSSQGARQNTGELFF
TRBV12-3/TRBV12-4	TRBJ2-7	CASSLSASYEQYF
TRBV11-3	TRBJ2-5	CASSLGTLQETQYF
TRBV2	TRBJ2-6	CASSVWSGANVLTF
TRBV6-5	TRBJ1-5	CASSYGDRGSDQPQHF
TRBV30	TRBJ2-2	CAWSVNIFLVTGELFF
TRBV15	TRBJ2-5	CATSSGETQYF
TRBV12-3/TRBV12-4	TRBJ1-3	CASSWARGSGNTIYF
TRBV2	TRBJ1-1	CASSLKGQTNTEAFF
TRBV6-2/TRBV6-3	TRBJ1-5	CANSEGYDQPQHF
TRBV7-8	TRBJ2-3	CASSLDRGLRTDTQYF
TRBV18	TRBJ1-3	CASSPMGQGVLSGNTIYF
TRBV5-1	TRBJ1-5	CASSSGQGGQPQHF
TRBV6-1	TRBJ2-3	CASSEPGDSSTDTQYF
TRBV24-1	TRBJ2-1	CATSERGRGGGEEQFF
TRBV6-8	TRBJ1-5	CASSYYGGSRGDNQPQHF
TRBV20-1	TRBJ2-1	CSARGDNEQFF
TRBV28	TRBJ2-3	CASSSYLEVTRDTQYF
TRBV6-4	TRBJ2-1	CASSEGVEYNEQFF
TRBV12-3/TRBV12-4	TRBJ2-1	CASSLTGIGLAAYNEQFF
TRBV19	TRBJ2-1	CASSTPGLAGGPYNEQFF
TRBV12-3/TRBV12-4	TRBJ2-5	CASSFGAGVQETQYF
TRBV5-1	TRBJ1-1	CASSSGTGGLWTEAFF
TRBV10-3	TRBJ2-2	CAISSTSGNTGELFF
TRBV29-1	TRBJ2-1	CSVGQGGGNEQFF
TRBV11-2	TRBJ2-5	CASSLVWPETQYF
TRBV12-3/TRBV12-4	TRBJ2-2	CASSPGTGVFGELFF
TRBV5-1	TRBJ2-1	CASSPGNSGDNEQFF
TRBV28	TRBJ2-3	CASSLERRADTQYF
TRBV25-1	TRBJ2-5	CASSIPTAQETQYF
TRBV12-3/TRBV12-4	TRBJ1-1	CASSSMDRVGDTEAFF
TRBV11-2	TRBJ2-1	CASSLVELAEYNEQFF
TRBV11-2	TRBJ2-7	CASSFTLGTSGYEQYF
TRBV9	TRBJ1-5	CASSVDLGSNQPQHF
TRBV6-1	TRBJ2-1	CASIGSSGVNEQFF